This TCR beta chain was documented in a study of HIV-infected patients and healthy controls. cDNA was made from 500 ng RNA using alpha and beta constant primers. Using multiplexing indices, alpha and beta chain libraries were generated apart by chain-specific third strand synthesis. In TCRdb, the 5' RACE reads were re-called with MiXCR into one record per CDR3 protein. The sample contains some 9,300 distinct CDR3 sequences, around 9.3% of which appear only once. Trimming shortened V by 7 bases and J by 8 bases, and 15 bases separated the two germline ends. Germline V gene sequence: CDR1 MNHEY, CDR2 SVGAGI. The CDR3 length is 13 residues. The table lists this clonotype with many counts. The antigen is unknown. Whole blood was used without fractionation, so all unsorted peripheral T cells were included. General study results and limits: The diversity differences were not explained by slight age and sex differences between study cohorts. Apparent post-therapy Gini recovery among HIV-infected patients was not reproduced with size-matched repertoires. CMV-associated CDR3s mostly grew nonsignificantly during therapy, while HIV-associated CDR3s declined significantly.

The sequence came from an adult with HIV infection. The rearrangement links TRBV6-5 to TRBJ2-1, with D possibly matching TRBD1 (5 bases). Sequenced here: blood, sampled before antiretroviral therapy. Here the CDR3 reads CASNAGPWYEQFF. For the CDR3, the DNA is TGTGCCAGCAATGCAGGGCCTTGGTATGAGCAGTTCTTC.